The 2 T cell receptor beta chains below all came from one sample that was sequenced in a study of vaccination effects on CD4 cells after COVID-19 (dated by TCRdb to the early 2020s). Receptor libraries were prepared by the immunoSEQ multiplex PCR assay. The source is immuneACCESS, and TCRdb retained only in-frame sequences with V and J called. Part of the clones is not carried over; for the studies checked, unresolved V genes explain less than half of this, and the remainder is unexplained. This sample gives around 69,000 clones in total; around 69% of them show up just once. The ten most abundant clones make up approximately 1.5% of the sample. These receptors' targets are unknown. In the ViraFEST assay, PBMC were stimulated with viral peptide pools, and TCR sequencing was then used to find antigen-specific CD4+ T cell clonotypes based on their expansion. After around 10 days of culture, CD4+ T cells were isolated with the EasySep CD4+ T cell isolation kit. Each participant got two doses of an mRNA SARS-CoV-2 vaccine, either BNT162b2 or mRNA-1273.

The sample here was CD4+ T cells from PBMCs cultured with HCoV-229E spike peptides, taken after COVID-19 vaccination. In light of the paper, this sample's cell subset or site label describes: HCoV-229E spike overlapping peptide pool stimulation. Receptors originate from a human donor who received a COVID-19 vaccine.

This clone showed up just once. The chain combines TRBV7-2 with TRBJ2-7, with D uncertain. Trimming pared 2 bases from V and 0 bases from J, leaving 5 bases between. Germline CDR1 and CDR2: SGHTA and FQGNSA. The CDR3 extends over 13 amino acids. The CDR3 region is CASSLQNSYEQYV. CDR3 sequence (DNA): TGTGCCAGCAGCTTACAGAACTCCTACGAGCAGTACGTC.

J is TRBJ2-1 and V is TRBV7-2; TRBD1 aligns across 8 bases. This CDR3 has 12 amino acids. The V segment lost 1 base and the J segment 11 bases; nucleotides outside the gene matches: 1. Germline lookup yields CDR1 SGHTA and CDR2 FQGNSA. CDR3 region: CASSLGQGKQFF. The CDR3 nucleotides read TGTGCCAGCAGCTTAGGACAGGGGAAGCAGTTCTTC.